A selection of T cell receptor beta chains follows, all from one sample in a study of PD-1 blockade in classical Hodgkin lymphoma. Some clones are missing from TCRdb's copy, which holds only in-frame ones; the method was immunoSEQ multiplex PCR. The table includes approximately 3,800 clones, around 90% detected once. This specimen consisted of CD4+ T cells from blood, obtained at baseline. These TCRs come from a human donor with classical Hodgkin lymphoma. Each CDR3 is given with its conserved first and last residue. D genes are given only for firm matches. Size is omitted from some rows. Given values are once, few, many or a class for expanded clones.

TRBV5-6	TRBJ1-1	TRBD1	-	CASSLRARGITEAFF	TGTGCCAGCAGCTTGAGGGCCAGGGGGATCACTGAAGCTTTCTTT
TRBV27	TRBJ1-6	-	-	CASRPITAAISPLHF	TGTGCCAGCAGACCGATCACAGCCGCAATTTCACCCCTCCACTTT
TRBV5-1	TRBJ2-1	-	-	CASSPGGKMNEQFF	TGCGCCAGCAGCCCCGGGGGAAAGATGAATGAGCAGTTCTTC
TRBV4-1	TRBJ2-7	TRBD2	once	CASSQDPGGTYYEQYF	TGCGCCAGCAGCCAAGACCCGGGAGGGACCTATTACGAGCAGTACTTC
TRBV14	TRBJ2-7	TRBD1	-	CASSRYRGPYEQYF	TGTGCCAGCAGCCGGTACAGGGGCCCCTACGAGCAGTACTTC
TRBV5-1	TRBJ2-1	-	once	CASSEGQDYNEQFF	TGCGCCAGCAGCGAGGGACAAGATTACAATGAGCAGTTCTTC
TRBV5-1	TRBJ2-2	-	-	CASSLRGDTGELFF	TGCGCCAGCAGCTTGAGGGGAGACACCGGGGAGCTGTTTTTT
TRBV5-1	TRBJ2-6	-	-	CASTSLGSGANVLTF	TGCGCCAGCACCTCCCTAGGTTCTGGGGCCAACGTCCTGACTTTC
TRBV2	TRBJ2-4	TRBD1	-	CASFPDGRVGGNIQYF	TGTGCCAGCTTCCCCGATGGGCGGGTAGGGGGCAACATTCAGTACTTC
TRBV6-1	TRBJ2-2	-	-	CASDLGTSNTGELFF	TGTGCCAGTGATCTAGGGACATCGAACACCGGGGAGCTGTTTTTT
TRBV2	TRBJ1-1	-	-	CASTRMGTEAFF	TGTGCCAGCACCCGAATGGGAACTGAAGCTTTCTTT
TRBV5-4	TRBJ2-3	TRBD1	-	CASRPGQARAGDTQYF	TGTGCCAGCAGACCCGGACAGGCCCGAGCAGGGGATACGCAGTATTTT
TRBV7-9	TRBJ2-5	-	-	CASSFPAHQETQYF	TGTGCCAGCAGCTTTCCAGCCCACCAAGAGACCCAGTACTTC
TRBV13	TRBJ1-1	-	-	CASRARRTEAFF	TGTGCCAGCCGGGCGAGACGAACTGAAGCTTTCTTT
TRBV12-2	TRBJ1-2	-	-	CASRFARGIPGTPNYGYTF	-
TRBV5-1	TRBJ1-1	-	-	CASSSVPGNTEAFF	TGCGCCAGCAGCTCGGTTCCGGGGAACACTGAAGCTTTCTTT
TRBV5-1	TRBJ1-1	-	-	CASSLGPEMNTEAFF	TGCGCCAGCAGCTTGGGTCCGGAAATGAACACTGAAGCTTTCTTT
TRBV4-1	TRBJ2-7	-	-	CASSQDPGAYEQYF	TGCGCCAGCAGCCAAGATCCCGGGGCCTACGAGCAGTACTTC
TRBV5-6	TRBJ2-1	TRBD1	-	CASSSRTGTGGYNEQFF	TGTGCCAGCAGCTCCAGAACCGGGACAGGGGGCTACAATGAGCAGTTCTTC
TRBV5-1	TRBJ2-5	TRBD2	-	CASSLGTSGGAETQYF	TGCGCCAGCAGCTTGGGAACTAGCGGGGGGGCAGAGACCCAGTACTTC
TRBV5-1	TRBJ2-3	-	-	CASSLDADGTDTQYF	TGCGCCAGCAGCTTGGACGCGGACGGCACAGATACGCAGTATTTT
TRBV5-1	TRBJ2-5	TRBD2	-	CASSSPGTSVQETQYF	TGCGCCAGCAGCTCCCCCGGGACTAGTGTACAAGAGACCCAGTACTTC
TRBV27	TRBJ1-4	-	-	CASSSGIGNEKLFF	TGTGCCAGCAGTTCCGGGATTGGTAATGAAAAACTGTTTTTT
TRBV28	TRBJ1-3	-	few	CASSQSELSGNTIYF	TGTGCCAGCAGCCAAAGTGAGCTCTCTGGAAACACCATATATTTT
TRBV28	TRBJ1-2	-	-	CASSQTPTGIPDGYTF	TGTGCCAGCAGCCAGACTCCAACAGGGATTCCTGATGGCTACACCTTC
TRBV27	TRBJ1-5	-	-	CASRGGSSNQPQHF	TGTGCCAGTCGGGGAGGTTCGAGCAATCAGCCCCAGCATTTT
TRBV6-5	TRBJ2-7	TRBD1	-	CASSLTGTGLYEQYF	TGTGCCAGCAGCCTTACCGGGACAGGCCTCTACGAGCAGTACTTC
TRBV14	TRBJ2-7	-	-	CASRQGKGPHSGTYEQYF	TGTGCCAGCAGACAAGGCAAGGGGCCTCACAGTGGAACCTACGAGCAGTACTTC
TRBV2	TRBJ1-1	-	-	CASSESPGFLNTEAFF	TGTGCCAGCAGTGAGTCGCCAGGGTTCCTGAACACTGAAGCTTTCTTT
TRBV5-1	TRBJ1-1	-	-	CASRLGATNTEAFF	TGCGCCAGCAGACTAGGGGCCACGAACACTGAAGCTTTCTTT
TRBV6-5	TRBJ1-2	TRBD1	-	CASSYSNRQGRYGYTF	TGTGCCAGCAGTTACTCGAATCGACAGGGGAGGTATGGCTACACCTTC
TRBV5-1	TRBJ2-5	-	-	CASSLEAGLGEQYF	TGCGCCAGCAGCTTGGAGGCTGGCCTCGGGGAGCAGTACTTC
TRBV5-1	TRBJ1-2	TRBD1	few	CASSKRQGSGYGYTF	TGCGCCAGCAGCAAACGACAGGGTTCCGGCTATGGCTACACCTTC
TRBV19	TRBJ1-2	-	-	CASTEGGKVNYGYTF	TGTGCCAGTACCGAGGGGGGAAAAGTTAACTATGGCTACACCTTC
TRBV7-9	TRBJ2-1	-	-	CASSFMQGLLFDEQFF	TGTGCCAGCAGCTTTATGCAAGGACTCCTCTTCGATGAGCAGTTCTTC
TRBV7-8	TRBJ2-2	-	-	CASSPLAGANTGELFF	TGTGCCAGCAGCCCCCTCGCAGGTGCGAACACCGGGGAGCTGTTTTTT
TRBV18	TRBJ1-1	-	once	CASSPRSGTEAFF	TGTGCCAGCTCACCCCGGTCCGGCACTGAAGCTTTCTTT
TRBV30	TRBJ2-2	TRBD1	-	CAWSVTGVGTGELFF	TGTGCCTGGAGTGTTACAGGGGTTGGAACCGGGGAGCTGTTTTTT
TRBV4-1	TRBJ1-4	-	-	CASSPAGWGTTNEKLFF	TGCGCCAGCAGTCCAGCGGGGTGGGGGACCACTAATGAAAAACTGTTTTTT
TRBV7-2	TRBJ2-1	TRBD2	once	CASSHYSGGSSYNEQFF	TGTGCCAGCAGCCATTATAGCGGGGGGAGCTCCTACAATGAGCAGTTCTTC
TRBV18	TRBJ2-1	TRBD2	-	CASSRGLAGEEQFF	TGTGCCAGCTCGCGGGGACTAGCGGGGGAGGAGCAGTTCTTC
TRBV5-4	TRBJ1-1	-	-	CASSPTVWNTEAFF	TGTGCCAGCAGCCCGACAGTTTGGAACACTGAAGCTTTCTTT
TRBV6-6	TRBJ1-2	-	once	CASSYGGANYGYTF	TGTGCCAGCAGTTACGGCGGAGCTAACTATGGCTACACCTTC
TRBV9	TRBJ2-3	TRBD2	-	CASSVASGGAADTQYF	TGTGCCAGCAGCGTAGCCAGCGGGGGGGCCGCAGATACGCAGTATTTT
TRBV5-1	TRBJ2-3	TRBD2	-	CATGLGTSSATQYF	TGCGCCACCGGTCTTGGGACTAGCTCGGCTACGCAGTATTTT
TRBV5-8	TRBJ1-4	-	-	CASSGQSEKLFF	TGTGCCAGCAGCGGGCAGTCAGAAAAACTGTTTTTT
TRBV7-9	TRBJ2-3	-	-	CASSSSGTDTQYF	TGTGCCAGCAGCTCCTCCGGCACAGATACGCAGTATTTT
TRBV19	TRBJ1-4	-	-	CASSSGSGGGRKLFF	TGTGCCAGTAGTTCCGGTTCGGGGGGAGGGCGAAAACTGTTTTTT
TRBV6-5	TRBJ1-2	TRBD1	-	CASSRQGDYGYTF	TGTGCCAGCAGCCGACAGGGTGACTATGGCTACACCTTC
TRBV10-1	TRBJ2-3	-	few	CASSEATWSRTDTQYF	TGCGCCAGCAGTGAGGCCACTTGGAGTCGTACAGATACGCAGTATTTT
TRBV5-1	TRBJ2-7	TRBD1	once	CASSLEGGNYEQYF	TGCGCCAGCAGCTTGGAAGGGGGCAACTACGAGCAGTACTTC
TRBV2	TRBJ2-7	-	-	CASSPNDRNYEQYF	TGTGCCAGCAGTCCCAACGACAGGAACTACGAGCAGTACTTC
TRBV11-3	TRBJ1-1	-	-	CASSFFPNTEAFF	TGTGCCAGCAGCTTTTTTCCGAACACTGAAGCTTTCTTT
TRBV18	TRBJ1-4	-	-	CASSPGTAVGEKLFF	TGTGCCAGCTCACCAGGGACCGCCGTTGGTGAAAAACTGTTTTTT
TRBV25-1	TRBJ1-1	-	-	CASTETTEEAFF	TGTGCCAGCACGGAAACGACAGAGGAAGCTTTCTTT
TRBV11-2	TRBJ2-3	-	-	CASRPPRRDTDTQYF	TGTGCCAGCAGACCTCCTAGAAGGGACACAGATACGCAGTATTTT
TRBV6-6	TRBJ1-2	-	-	CASSSRGPIGRDGYTF	TGTGCCAGCAGTTCTCGCGGACCAATCGGTAGGGACGGCTACACCTTC
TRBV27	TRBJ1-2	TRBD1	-	CASSLSPDRNYGYTF	TGTGCCAGCAGTTTAAGTCCGGACAGGAACTATGGCTACACCTTC
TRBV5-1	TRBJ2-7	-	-	CASSPTGPTYEQYF	TGCGCCAGCAGCCCGACAGGACCTACCTACGAGCAGTACTTC